These 13 T cell receptor beta chains came from one sample sequenced in a study of blood T cell repertoires in COVID-19. The data were produced by immunoSEQ multiplex PCR, yet TCRdb's version contains in-frame clones alone and is incomplete. The table shows about 270,000 clones, with about nine tenths occurring only once. The sequenced sample consisted of PBMCs or T cells enriched from blood (not recorded which). These receptors were collected from a man between 18 and 29 years old who had recovered from COVID-19.

The chain employs TRBV5-5 and TRBJ1-2, with D possibly matching TRBD1 (5 bases). Deletions cut 2 bases from V and 5 bases from J, with 16 bases between. The germline V gene encodes CDR1 SGHKS and CDR2 YYEKEE (reference sequence). The CDR3 runs to 15 residues. The CDR3 is CASSLTTIGVYGYTF. The CDR3 DNA follows: TGTGCCAGCAGCTTAACGACCATAGGGGTTTATGGCTACACCTTC.

The chain combines TRBV12-3 or TRBV12-4 with TRBJ1-2; weak D call: TRBD1 (6 bases). V lost 4 bases and J lost 4, with 10 bases in between. This CDR3 is built from 13 residues. For the CDR3, the DNA is TGTGCCAGCAGTTGGGTCAGGGGCTATGGCTACACCTTC. This translates into CASSWVRGYGYTF.

The chain recombines TRBV5-1 with TRBJ1-2, with D possibly TRBD1 on 5 matching bases. The CDR3 runs to 12 residues. CDR1 is SGHRS and CDR2 is YFSETQ in the germline V gene. V was trimmed by 0 bases and J by 5 bases, leaving 5 bases between them. This CDR3 is CASSLGQYGYTF. CDR3 bases: TGCGCCAGCAGCTTGGGACAGTATGGCTACACCTTC. The full variable domain, in which reference TRBV5-1 and TRBJ1-2 provide the parts outside the CDR3, is KAGVTQTPRYLIKTRGQQVTLSCSPISGHRSVSWYQQTPGQGLQFLFEYFSETQRNKGNFPGRFSGRQFSNSRSEMNVSTLELGDSALYLCASSLGQYGYTFGSGTRLTVV.

The V gene is TRBV30, the J gene TRBJ2-6; maybe TRBD1 (6 bases). Trimming stripped 2 bases from V and 4 bases from J, with 9 bases between. Germline V gives CDR1 GTSNPN, CDR2 SVGIG (reference sequence). The CDR3 runs 14 residues. CDR3 amino acids: CAWSRDRGANVLTF. For the CDR3, the DNA is TGTGCCTGGAGTAGAGACAGGGGGGCCAACGTCCTGACTTTC.

The rearrangement links TRBV19 to TRBJ1-2; 7 bases are shared with TRBD1. CDR1 and CDR2 (germline): LNHDA, SQIVND (reference sequence). This CDR3 has 13 amino acids. Germline trimming cut 10 bases from V and 4 bases from J; bases unmatched to any gene: 9. CDR3 sequence reads: CATHGSGGYGYTF. The CDR3 nucleotides are TGTGCCACCCATGGGTCAGGGGGCTATGGCTACACCTTC.

This clone turned up a few times. The J gene is TRBJ2-7, the V gene TRBV5-1, with D unresolved. The V end was cut by 0 bases, the J end by 0 bases, with 7 bases between. The CDR3 length is 14 residues. From germline, CDR1 is SGHRS and CDR2 YFSETQ. Written as DNA, the CDR3 is TGCGCCAGCAGCTTGGGGCGGAGCTCCTACGAGCAGTACTTC. It specifies CASSLGRSSYEQYF.

The rearrangement uses TRBV29-1 and TRBJ1-1; D possibly corresponds to TRBD1 (5 bases). The V and J ends lost 8 bases and 4 bases respectively, with 11 bases between them. CDR1 is SQVTM, CDR2 ANQGSEA, per germline. The CDR3 loop spans 11 amino acids. The CDR3 DNA reads as TGCAGCATTCAGGGTCGCACTGAAGCTTTCTTT. Its translation is CSIQGRTEAFF.

The chain recombines TRBV29-1 with TRBJ2-1, with 7 bases aligning to TRBD2. This CDR3 is built from 14 residues. The V gene end was trimmed by 3 bases and the J gene end by 4 bases; junction bases not matched to a gene: 6. Looked up from germline, CDR1 is SQVTM and CDR2 is ANQGSEA. The CDR3 is CSVEEGDYYNEQFF. The CDR3, as DNA: TGCAGCGTTGAGGAAGGGGACTATTACAATGAGCAGTTCTTC.

The chain is built from TRBV3-1 (or the pseudogene TRBV3-2) and TRBJ1-5; TRBD1 matches 7 bases. Per germline, CDR1 LGHDT and CDR2 YNNKEL (reference sequence). The CDR3 is made up of 14 amino acids. J gave up 4 bases and V 5 bases, and 5 bases lay outside the gene matches. In nucleotides, the CDR3 is TGTGCCAGCAGCTTCCAACAGGGGAATCAGCCCCAGCATTTT. Translation gives CASSFQQGNQPQHF.

This chain joins TRBV7-9 and TRBJ1-5; D remains ambiguous. The CDR3 loop spans 12 amino acids. V lost 6 bases and J lost 0, with 3 bases in between. Germline V gene sequence: CDR1 SEHNR, CDR2 FQNEAQ (reference sequence). CDR3 amino acids: CASRYSNQPQHF. CDR3 in DNA: TGTGCCAGCAGGTATAGCAATCAGCCCCAGCATTTT.

This clone was observed a few times. Other nucleotide sequences in the sample specify the same CDR3. DNA for the CDR3: TGTGCCAGCAGTTACACTAGCGGGAGCTCCTACGAGCAGTACTTC. It yields the protein CASSYTSGSSYEQYF. The chain joins TRBV6-5 to TRBJ2-7; TRBD2 agrees at 11 bases. This CDR3 region has 15 residues. After removal of 2 bases from V and 0 bases from J, the junction contained 0 bases not matched to a gene. Germline CDR1 and CDR2: MNHEY and SVGAGI.

This chain uses TRBV4-2 with TRBJ2-3; tentative D call: TRBD2 (5 bases). Germline V gene lookup returns CDR1 LGHNA and CDR2 YNFKEQ. The CDR3 extends over 15 amino acids. V was pared by 1 base and J by 5 bases, with 13 bases between. CDR3 bases: TGTGCCAGCAGCCAAGGTAGCGCTGGTGGAGATACGCAGTATTTT. Translation gives CASSQGSAGGDTQYF.

This sequence joins TRBV15 and TRBJ2-3, with 7 bases aligning to TRBD1. Germline CDR1 LNHNV, CDR2 YYDKDF (reference sequence). This CDR3 is 16 amino acids long. V was clipped by 2 bases and J by 1 base; unmatched bases: 6. CDR3 sequence reads: CATSRPDRDGTDTQYF. The CDR3 nucleotides read TGTGCCACCAGCAGACCAGACAGGGATGGCACAGATACGCAGTATTTT.